The rows below give T cell receptor beta chains drawn from one sample of a study of T-cell memory formation after mild COVID-19. TCRdb called the 5' RACE reads again in MiXCR, with one record for every CDR3 protein. The data show under 200,000 distinct CDR3 sequences, with about a third seen just once and more than 10% held by the top ten. What was sequenced was PBMCs or a T cell subset sorted from them (not recorded which). The receptors come from an adult woman who had mild COVID-19 (a few samples of this study predate the infection). Cell type and time point are not known. CDR3s include the opening cysteine and the closing phenylalanine or tryptophan. D genes are given only for firm matches. The size of a clone is reported for some rows only, either as once, few or many, or as a class for expanded clones.

clone_size | j_call | v_call | d_call | cdr3_aa | cdr3_nt
few | TRBJ1-1 | TRBV7-9 | NA | CASSLRNMNTEAFF | TGTGCCAGCAGCCTCCGGAACATGAACACTGAAGCTTTCTTT
many | TRBJ1-5 | TRBV20-1 | NA | CSALPLAGNQPQHF | TGCAGTGCCCTCCCACTCGCAGGGAATCAGCCCCAGCATTTT
NA | TRBJ2-1 | TRBV5-8 | TRBD2 | CASSGGWGAGTAYNEQFF | TGTGCCAGCAGCGGTGGATGGGGAGCGGGAACGGCCTACAATGAGCAGTTCTTC
few | TRBJ1-1 | TRBV7-8 | TRBD1 | CASSLLGQGNTEAFF | TGTGCCAGCAGCTTACTGGGACAGGGAAACACTGAAGCTTTCTTT
NA | TRBJ1-2 | TRBV6-5 | NA | CASSTGFGYTF | TGTGCCAGCAGCACAGGGTTTGGCTACACCTTC
NA | TRBJ2-5 | TRBV7-3 | NA | CASSLMGGDRGTQYF | TGTGCCAGCAGCCTAATGGGGGGCGATCGTGGGACCCAGTACTTC
NA | TRBJ2-7 | TRBV7-9 | TRBD1 | CASSSDPGQGYEQYF | TGTGCCAGCAGCTCAGATCCGGGACAGGGGTACGAGCAGTACTTC
NA | TRBJ2-2 | TRBV19 | NA | CASSPLTDNTGELFF | TGTGCCAGTAGTCCCCTGACAGATAACACCGGGGAGCTGTTTTTT
few | TRBJ1-2 | TRBV5-1 | NA | CASSLDPTDYGYTF | TGCGCCAGCAGCTTGGACCCCACGGACTATGGCTACACCTTC
NA | TRBJ1-2 | TRBV5-1 | TRBD1 | CASSLTGDDGYTF | TGCGCCAGCAGCTTGACAGGGGACGATGGCTACACCTTC
NA | TRBJ2-7 | TRBV9 | NA | CASSASSHPRSDEQYF | TGTGCCAGCAGCGCCTCGTCCCATCCTAGGAGCGACGAGCAGTACTTC
NA | TRBJ2-5 | TRBV12-3/TRBV12-4 | NA | CASTTLSRETQYF | TGTGCCAGCACTACCCTCAGCCGAGAGACCCAGTACTTC
few | TRBJ2-1 | TRBV29-1 | NA | CSVDLGAGEQFF | TGCAGCGTTGACTTGGGGGCAGGTGAGCAGTTCTTC
NA | TRBJ2-5 | TRBV4-3 | NA | CASSPGSGGRGTQYF | TGCGCCAGCAGCCCGGGAAGTGGGGGGCGGGGGACCCAGTACTTC
NA | TRBJ2-2 | TRBV12-3/TRBV12-4 | NA | CASSSGTQNTGELFF | TGTGCCAGCAGTTCCGGGACTCAGAACACCGGGGAGCTGTTTTTT
NA | TRBJ2-1 | TRBV3-1 | TRBD2 | CASSQTGLAKPNEQFF | TGTGCCAGCAGCCAAACGGGACTAGCGAAGCCCAATGAGCAGTTCTTC
NA | TRBJ2-7 | TRBV29-1 | NA | CSVAGQTYEQYF | TGCAGCGTCGCCGGACAGACCTACGAGCAGTACTTC
few | TRBJ2-4 | TRBV14 | TRBD2 | CASSRSTSGSVNIQYF | TGTGCCAGCAGCCGATCGACTAGCGGGAGTGTAAACATTCAGTACTTC
NA | TRBJ2-5 | TRBV4-1 | NA | CASSQSGSATLQETQYF | TGCGCCAGCAGCCAATCCGGAAGCGCGACGTTACAAGAGACCCAGTACTTC
NA | TRBJ2-1 | TRBV3-1 | TRBD2 | CASSQVAGVRNEQFF | TGTGCCAGCAGCCAAGTGGCGGGGGTCAGAAATGAGCAGTTCTTC
few | TRBJ2-5 | TRBV20-1 | TRBD1 | CSARRAGGQETQYF | TGCAGTGCTAGAAGGGCAGGGGGTCAAGAGACCCAGTACTTC
NA | TRBJ1-4 | TRBV20-1 | NA | CSARDLSGPGLIANEKLFF | TGCAGTGCTAGAGATCTATCAGGACCGGGATTAATAGCTAATGAAAAACTGTTTTTT
NA | TRBJ2-2 | TRBV20-1 | NA | CSAFGAGELFF | TGCAGTGCCTTCGGGGCCGGGGAGCTGTTTTTT
few | TRBJ2-1 | TRBV9 | NA | CASSVEDSPSGQFF | TGTGCCAGCAGCGTAGAGGACTCCCCGAGCGGGCAGTTCTTC
NA | TRBJ1-5 | TRBV9 | NA | CASSVDTKTGPQHF | TGTGCCAGCAGCGTAGACACCAAAACGGGACCCCAGCATTTT
NA | TRBJ2-1 | TRBV29-1 | TRBD2 | CSVGVRLAGYNEQFF | TGCAGCGTTGGGGTAAGACTAGCGGGTTACAATGAGCAGTTCTTC
NA | TRBJ2-1 | TRBV7-2 | TRBD1 | CASSLQGTGGRNEQFF | TGTGCCAGCAGCTTACAGGGGACAGGGGGCAGGAATGAGCAGTTCTTC
NA | TRBJ2-7 | TRBV21-1 | NA | CASIPGQPFQQYF | TGTGCCAGCATTCCCGGACAGCCATTCCAGCAGTACTTC
few | TRBJ2-3 | TRBV7-9 | NA | CASSSQTSTDTQYF | TGTGCCAGCAGCTCTCAAACTAGCACAGATACGCAGTATTTT
NA | TRBJ1-1 | TRBV27 | NA | CASMTAVNTEAFF | TGTGCCAGCATGACTGCCGTTAACACTGAAGCTTTCTTT
few | TRBJ2-3 | TRBV4-3 | TRBD2 | CASSQEVASGRAITQYF | TGCGCCAGCAGCCAAGAAGTGGCTAGCGGGAGGGCCATCACGCAGTATTTT
NA | TRBJ1-1 | TRBV5-1 | NA | CASSLEIGGNEAFF | TGCGCCAGCAGCTTGGAGATCGGGGGAAATGAAGCTTTCTTT
NA | TRBJ2-7 | TRBV6-2/TRBV6-3 | NA | CASSYTNEQYF | TGTGCCAGCAGTTACACCAACGAGCAGTACTTC
few | TRBJ2-1 | TRBV24-1 | TRBD2 | CATSSAGDPLNEQFF | TGTGCCACCAGCTCAGCGGGAGACCCACTCAATGAGCAGTTCTTC
few | TRBJ1-1 | TRBV7-8 | TRBD1 | CASSLFSGGLTEAFF | TGTGCCAGCAGCTTATTTTCAGGGGGCCTCACTGAAGCTTTCTTT
few | TRBJ1-2 | TRBV4-2 | NA | CASSHDQGLYGYTF | TGTGCCAGCAGCCATGACCAGGGTTTGTATGGCTACACCTTC
NA | TRBJ1-2 | TRBV29-1 | TRBD1 | CSVGKDRADYGYTF | TGCAGCGTTGGGAAGGACAGGGCTGACTATGGCTACACCTTC